The 28 T cell receptor beta chains given below trace back to one sample, sequenced in a study of T cell responses to AZD1222 COVID-19 vaccine. Data came from immunoSEQ multiplex PCR; TCRdb stores just in-frame clones and leaves some out. The sample has 180,000 or so clones, about 93% seen once. Sequenced here: peripheral blood, sampled 28 days after the second AZD1222 dose. Receptor source: an adult who received the AZD1222 COVID-19 vaccine.

V and J are TRBV3-1 (or the pseudogene TRBV3-2) and TRBJ1-1; D is possibly TRBD1 (6 bases). V dropped 4 bases and J dropped 7 bases, with 13 bases sitting between them. Germline values: CDR1 LGHDT, CDR2 YNNKEL (reference sequence). This CDR3 comprises 13 residues. The CDR3 protein is CASSRTTGNEAFF. CDR3 in DNA: TGTGCCAGCAGCCGAACCACAGGGAATGAAGCTTTCTTT.

This clone was found once. J is TRBJ2-7 and V is TRBV6-1; no firm D call. This CDR3 has 13 residues. CDR1 and CDR2 from the germline V gene are MNHNS and SASEGT. Between the trimmed V and J ends, which lost 3 bases and 7 bases, there was a span of 13 bases. CDR3 DNA: TGTGCCAGCAGTGAGGTCCGTATTCTGGAGCAGTACTTC. Protein product: CASSEVRILEQYF.

V is TRBV28 and J is TRBJ2-5, with 12 bases identical to TRBD2. Per germline, CDR1 MDHEN and CDR2 SYDVKM. V shed 5 bases, J shed 3 bases, and the junction held 7 bases outside the gene matches. The CDR3 totals 16 residues. The CDR3 DNA reads TGTGCCAGCAGTCCTCCTAGCGGGAGGGCAGAAGAGACCCAGTACTTC. This gives the protein CASSPPSGRAEETQYF.

The rearrangement joins TRBV3-1 (or the pseudogene TRBV3-2) to TRBJ2-7; 9 nucleotides align to TRBD2. The CDR3 covers 15 residues. Looked up from germline, CDR1 is LGHDT and CDR2 is YNNKEL (reference sequence). V shed 1 base, J shed 7 bases, and the junction held 8 bases outside the gene matches. The CDR3 DNA is TGTGCCAGCAGCCAAGGCGGGGGGGCCCGCGGTGAGCAGTACTTC. Its protein is CASSQGGGARGEQYF.

This chain links TRBV4-3 with TRBJ1-5; 9 bases are a match to TRBD1. The trim removed 0 bases at V and 6 bases at J, leaving 6 bases unmatched. Germline V lookup: CDR1 LGHNA, CDR2 YSLEER. This CDR3 is 16 amino acids long. The CDR3 region is CASSQDLGTGLQPQHF. For the CDR3, the DNA is TGCGCCAGCAGCCAAGATCTCGGGACAGGGCTTCAGCCCCAGCATTTT.

V is TRBV6-5 and J is TRBJ1-1; 9 bases map to TRBD1. The CDR3 sequence is 14 residues long. V lost 6 bases, J lost 4 bases, and 6 bases stayed unmatched. In germline, CDR1 is MNHEY, CDR2 SVGAGI. CDR3 sequence (DNA): TGTGCCAGCAGCCGTGGGACAGGGAGCACTGAAGCTTTCTTT. This translates into CASSRGTGSTEAFF.

The chain recombines TRBV11-2 with TRBJ2-7; D might be TRBD2 (5 bases). V was clipped by 2 bases and J by 3 bases, with 8 bases between them. Germline values: CDR1 SGHAT, CDR2 FQNNGV. The CDR3 totals 13 residues. CDR3 loop: CASSLNGLYEQYF. CDR3 nucleotides: TGTGCCAGCAGCTTAAACGGACTCTACGAGCAGTACTTC.

V gene TRBV21-1 combines with J gene TRBJ1-5; the table's TRBD1 call for D was not verified on the DNA. TRBV21-1 is a documented pseudogene. CDR3 size: 14 residues. The CDR3 region has the DNA TGTGCCACCCCGGGACAGGGTTTGAATCAGCCCCAGCATTTT. Amino acid sequence: CATPGQGLNQPQHF.

The chain couples TRBV4-3 to TRBJ2-7; no firm D call. The germline gives CDR1 LGHNA, CDR2 YSLEER. V shed 2 bases and J shed 4 bases, with 15 bases lying between them. This CDR3 has 15 residues. The CDR3 reads CASSQSATKPYEQYF. CDR3 in DNA: TGCGCCAGCAGCCAAAGTGCCACAAAACCATACGAGCAGTACTTC.

The J gene is TRBJ2-6, the V gene TRBV6-1; 9 bases agree with TRBD2. There are 19 residues in the CDR3. The germline V gene encodes CDR1 MNHNS and CDR2 SASEGT. The ends lost 3 bases at V and 4 bases at J; junction bases unmatched: 13. CDR3 protein: CASSDLAGYEGSGANVLTF. DNA of the CDR3: TGTGCCAGCAGTGACCTAGCGGGGTATGAGGGTTCCGGGGCCAACGTCCTGACTTTC.

The chain recombines TRBV19 with TRBJ1-5; maybe TRBD1 (5 bases). The CDR3 loop spans 15 amino acids. V dropped 4 bases and J dropped 3 bases, with 13 bases sitting between them. Per the germline V gene, CDR1 is LNHDA and CDR2 is SQIVND (reference sequence). CDR3 coding DNA: TGTGCCAGTAGTACATTTGGACATAACAATCAGCCCCAGCATTTT. Amino acids: CASSTFGHNNQPQHF.

CDR3 residues: CATMNTGVYEQYF. The DNA for the CDR3 is TGTGCCACCATGAATACAGGAGTATACGAGCAGTACTTC. The chain is built from TRBV2 and TRBJ2-7; maybe TRBD1 (5 bases). CDR3 length equals 13 residues. CDR1 and CDR2 (germline): SNHLY, FYNNEI. V lost 10 bases, J lost 4 bases, and 17 bases lay in between.

The rearrangement links TRBV5-8 to TRBJ2-5; D is unclear. The CDR3 is 13 amino acids. V was cut by 7 bases and J by 4 bases, with 14 bases left in between. From germline, CDR1 is SGHTS and CDR2 YDEGEE. CDR3: CASGVGSPETQYF. The DNA of the CDR3 is TGTGCCAGCGGCGTCGGGTCGCCAGAGACCCAGTACTTC.

The chain combines TRBV7-3 with TRBJ1-3; 7 bases fit TRBD1. This CDR3 region has 15 residues. Unmatched junction bases numbered 2, after V lost 1 base and J lost 2 bases. CDR1 SGHTA and CDR2 FQGTGA come from the germline V gene. The CDR3 protein is CASSLRQGPGNTIYF. CDR3 DNA: TGTGCCAGCAGCTTAAGACAGGGCCCTGGAAACACCATATATTTT.

The gene calls are TRBV19 and TRBJ1-1; 9 bases map to TRBD1. CDR1 and CDR2 (germline): LNHDA, SQIVND (reference sequence). The J segment lost 3 bases and the V segment lost 2 bases, leaving 4 bases of the junction unmatched. The CDR3 extends over 15 amino acids. The CDR3 region is CASSIKQGADTEAFF. The CDR3 nucleotides are TGTGCCAGTAGTATAAAACAGGGGGCAGACACTGAAGCTTTCTTT.

The J gene is TRBJ1-2, the V gene TRBV2; the match to TRBD1 covers 7 bases. CDR3 size: 11 residues. Germline CDR1 is SNHLY and CDR2 is FYNNEI. Trimming removed 7 bases from V and 8 bases from J; junction bases left unmatched: 4. Here the CDR3 DNA reads TGTGCCAGCACCGAAGGGGGCGGCTACACCTTC. Amino acid sequence: CASTEGGGYTF.

The CDR3 DNA sequence: TGTGCCAGCAGCCAAGATCCGGAGGGGGAAAGCTCTGGAAACACCATATATTTT. Its protein product is CASSQDPEGESSGNTIYF. This chain links TRBV4-2 with TRBJ1-3; D might be TRBD1 (6 bases). This CDR3 is 18 amino acids long. V gave up 0 bases and J gave up 0 bases, with 15 bases separating them. Per the germline V gene, CDR1 is LGHNA and CDR2 is YNFKEQ.

The chain couples TRBV28 to TRBJ1-4; D is uncertain. This CDR3 is built from 16 residues. Germline V gene lookup returns CDR1 MDHEN and CDR2 SYDVKM. The V gene lost 4 bases and the J gene lost 0 bases, with 12 bases spanning the gap. The CDR3 DNA is TGTGCCAGCAGTTCGCCAAGCGGGACAACTAATGAAAAACTGTTTTTT. This translates into CASSSPSGTTNEKLFF. Together with reference TRBV28 and TRBJ1-4, the CDR3 gives the full variable domain: DVKVTQSSRYLVKRTGEKVFLECVQDMDHENMFWYRQDPGLGLRLIYFSYDVKMKEKGDIPEGYSVSREKKERFSLILESASTNQTSMYLCASSSPSGTTNEKLFFGSGTQLSVL.

The rearrangement links TRBV5-1 to TRBJ1-2; no definite D call. Trimming left V 1 base short and J 2 bases short, with 9 bases between. The CDR3 is 14 residues long. Germline CDR1 reads SGHRS; CDR2 reads YFSETQ. The CDR3 coding sequence is TGCGCCAGCAGCTTGACAGCCAAAAACTATGGCTACACCTTC. Amino acid sequence: CASSLTAKNYGYTF.

The chain carries TRBV6-5 and TRBJ1-2; D is uncertain. Germline V gene data show CDR1 as MNHEY and CDR2 as SVGAGI. Trimming pared 6 bases from V and 2 bases from J, leaving 13 bases between. This CDR3 is 14 amino acids long. CDR3 nucleotides: TGTGCCAGCAGAAGGGCAGGTTCCAACTATGGCTACACCTTC. Amino acid sequence: CASRRAGSNYGYTF.

The chain employs TRBV3-1 (or the pseudogene TRBV3-2) and TRBJ2-7; unclear D gene. V was shortened by 1 base and J by 6 bases, with 4 bases between the two germline ends. Germline CDR1 reads LGHDT; CDR2 reads YNNKEL (reference sequence). The CDR3 length is 11 residues. The CDR3 region has the DNA TGTGCCAGCAGCCAAGCTAGCGAGCAGTACTTC. It translates to CASSQASEQYF.

The chain joins TRBV10-2 to TRBJ1-1; no firm D call. The V and J ends lost 2 bases and 1 base respectively, with 14 bases between them. There are 16 residues in the CDR3. Germline assignment: CDR1 WSHSY and CDR2 SAAADI. This chain's CDR3 is CASSEVGVQRNTEAFF. The DNA for the CDR3 is TGCGCCAGCAGTGAGGTCGGGGTTCAAAGGAACACTGAAGCTTTCTTT.

This clone has just one count. V and J are TRBV7-6 and TRBJ2-3; a possible D gene is TRBD1 (6 bases). The CDR3 extends over 15 amino acids. The germline V gene encodes CDR1 SGHVS and CDR2 FNYEAQ. Between the trimmed V and J ends, which lost 2 bases and 3 bases, there was a span of 12 bases. CDR3 DNA: TGTGCCAGCAGCTTAACAGGACAGTGGACAGATACGCAGTATTTT. Translation gives CASSLTGQWTDTQYF.

J is TRBJ2-7 and V is TRBV4-1; 9 bases match TRBD1. Trimming at V came to 1 base and at J to 4 bases, leaving 11 bases not matched to a gene. Germline loops: CDR1 MGHRA, CDR2 YSYEKL. The CDR3 consists of 17 residues. CDR3 amino acids: CASSQAPGQGSRYEQYF. The CDR3 nucleotides read TGCGCCAGCAGCCAAGCCCCGGGACAGGGAAGTCGATACGAGCAGTACTTC.

V and J are TRBV27 and TRBJ1-4; D remains unclear. Trimming took 2 bases from V and 0 from J, leaving 10 bases between them. Germline CDR1 reads MNHEY; CDR2 reads SMNVEV (reference sequence). The CDR3 is 16 residues long. CDR3 in DNA: TGTGCCAGCAGTTTAAGGCCCTATGCAACTAATGAAAAACTGTTTTTT. Translation: CASSLRPYATNEKLFF. Drawing the rest from reference TRBV27 and TRBJ1-4, the complete variable domain is EAQVTQNPRYLITVTGKKLTVTCSQNMNHEYMSWYRQDPGLGLRQIYYSMNVEVTDKGDVPEGYKVSRKEKRNFPLILESPSPNQTSLYFCASSLRPYATNEKLFFGSGTQLSVL.

The rearrangement joins TRBV7-2 to TRBJ1-6; no reliable D call. The CDR3 is 18 residues long. The V and J ends lost 1 base and 0 bases respectively, with 13 bases between them. Germline CDR1 is SGHTA and CDR2 is FQGNSA. CDR3 nucleotide sequence: TGTGCCAGCAGCTTAGAATCGACGGGAAGCTCCTATAATTCACCCCTCCACTTT. Translating it yields CASSLESTGSSYNSPLHF.

The rearrangement uses TRBV15 and TRBJ1-4; no firm D call. This CDR3 comprises 14 residues. V gave up 0 bases and J gave up 7 bases, with 9 bases separating them. Germline-derived CDR1 and CDR2 are LNHNV and YYDKDF (reference sequence). CDR3 protein: CATSRDGVGEKLFF. For the CDR3, the DNA is TGTGCCACCAGCAGAGATGGGGTTGGTGAAAAACTGTTTTTT.

The genes are TRBV9 and TRBJ1-4; 8 nucleotides align to TRBD1. V lost 4 bases to trimming and J lost 4 bases; unmatched junction nucleotides: 6. CDR1 and CDR2 (germline): SGDLS, YYNGEE. The CDR3 has 15 amino acids. The CDR3, as DNA: TGTGCCAGCAGCCCGAGGACAGGGAATAATGAAAAACTGTTTTTT. This translates into CASSPRTGNNEKLFF.